Sequencing of this T cell receptor beta chain was carried out in a study of T cell repertoires in cytomegalovirus infection. Across the whole study: From public TCR beta signatures came an indication of both CMV infection and matching HLA type. Study findings and constraints: HLA-C-restricted CMV-specific TCR beta clonotypes prevailed in the ex vivo response. Public TCR beta family frequency separated CMV-and-HLA carriers, including in an independent cohort.

Via MiXCR, TCRdb re-called the reads, giving one row per CDR3 protein. The sample has 680,000 or so distinct CDR3 sequences; approximately 34% are singletons. In the case of this clonotype: Its specificity is unknown. A much larger clone is a single base away; this may be a read error.

In germline, CDR1 is SGHVS, CDR2 FNYEAQ. The length of the CDR3 is 16 residues. The sequenced material came from PBMCs. This clonotype originated in a human donor in good health (CMV status not recorded). Some clones in this sample may be carry-over from other donors' samples. This sequence joins TRBV7-6 and TRBJ2-1, with 9 positions matching TRBD2. The CDR3 loop is CTSSLERLAGPNEQFF. CDR3 nucleotides: TGTACCAGCAGCTTAGAGCGGCTAGCGGGACCCAATGAGCAGTTCTTC.